The 28 T cell receptor beta chains listed next were all sequenced from one sample in a study of cytomegalovirus exposure and HLA in healthy donors. The PCR made use of 60 Vbeta and 13 Jbeta primers. Here immunoSEQ multiplex PCR was the method, and the copy in TCRdb shows in-frame clones only, minus some. The sample carries some 150,000 clones, under 80% recorded once. The sequenced material came from PBMCs. All receptors derive from a man aged 18 to 35 in good health and CMV-seropositive.

The chain combines TRBV10-3 with TRBJ2-3, with 12 bases lining up with TRBD2. The trim removed 6 bases at V and 4 bases at J, leaving 17 bases unmatched. CDR3 length: 19 residues. CDR1 and CDR2 (germline): ENHRY, SYGVKD. CDR3 protein: CAIRVLPSGGVRHPDTQYF. The CDR3 DNA is TGTGCCATCAGGGTCCTCCCTAGCGGGGGGGTGAGGCACCCAGATACGCAGTATTTT.

The genes are TRBV19 and TRBJ2-4; 7 nucleotides line up with TRBD1. Germline CDR1 is LNHDA and CDR2 is SQIVND (reference sequence). J lost 0 bases, V lost 6 bases, and 8 bases had no gene match. The CDR3 has 16 amino acids. The CDR3 DNA follows: TGTGCCAGTAGCCACGGGACAGAGTTAGCCAAAAACATTCAGTACTTC. Protein product: CASSHGTELAKNIQYF.

The rearrangement joins TRBV4-1 to TRBJ2-7, with 7 bases lining up with TRBD1. Germline V gene data show CDR1 as MGHRA and CDR2 as YSYEKL. This CDR3 spans 19 amino acids. Trimming at V came to 0 bases and at J to 5 bases, leaving 19 bases not matched to a gene. The CDR3: CASSQDLTSRGRGTDEQYF. The CDR3 nucleotides are TGCGCCAGCAGCCAAGATCTTACTTCGAGGGGCAGGGGGACCGACGAGCAGTACTTC.

The chain links TRBV6-1 to TRBJ2-7, with D maybe TRBD1 (5 bases). The CDR3 covers 12 residues. The V end lost 6 bases, the J end lost 5 bases, and 11 bases lay between the germline ends. Germline V gives CDR1 MNHNS, CDR2 SASEGT. CDR3 amino acids: CASRQTGDEQYF. The CDR3 region has the DNA TGTGCCAGCAGGCAAACAGGAGACGAGCAGTACTTC.

The chain has TRBV27 and TRBJ1-2, with D possibly matching TRBD1 (5 bases). The V gene's germline CDR1 is MNHEY and CDR2 SMNVEV (reference sequence). CDR3 length: 13 residues. Between the trimmed V and J ends, which lost 5 bases and 3 bases, there was a span of 10 bases. The CDR3 region is CASSAQVYYGYTF. The CDR3 bases are TGTGCCAGCAGTGCACAGGTCTACTATGGCTACACCTTC.

The genes are TRBV4-1 and TRBJ2-5, with D possibly TRBD2 on 5 matching bases. Germline values: CDR1 MGHRA, CDR2 YSYEKL. This CDR3 has 14 residues. V lost 1 base and J lost 5, with 11 bases in between. This chain's CDR3 is CASSQGSRRETQYF. The CDR3 bases are TGCGCCAGCAGCCAAGGATCCAGGAGGGAGACCCAGTACTTC.

The chain joins TRBV5-1 to TRBJ2-5; D possibly corresponds to TRBD1 (5 bases). Deletions cut 2 bases from V and 2 bases from J, with 10 bases between. This CDR3 spans 14 amino acids. The germline V gene has CDR1 SGHRS and CDR2 YFSETQ. The CDR3 reads CASSFVGQQETQYF. The DNA of the CDR3 is TGCGCCAGCAGCTTTGTGGGGCAGCAAGAGACCCAGTACTTC.

The chain joins TRBV13 to TRBJ1-4, with D perhaps matching TRBD1 (6 bases). CDR1 and CDR2 (germline): PRHDT, FYEKMQ (reference sequence). V was cut by 1 base and J by 8 bases, with 8 bases left in between. CDR3 length equals 13 residues. In nucleotides, the CDR3 is TGTGCCAGCAGCTTAGAAAGGGGGGAAAAACTGTTTTTT. Its translation: CASSLERGEKLFF.

The gene calls are TRBV9 and TRBJ2-1, with D possibly TRBD2 on 7 matching bases. CDR3 length equals 13 residues. V lost 8 bases, J lost 10 bases, and 19 bases lay in between. The germline V gene encodes CDR1 SGDLS and CDR2 YYNGEE. This CDR3 reads CASRGGALLEQFF. The CDR3 DNA reads TGTGCCAGTAGGGGGGGGGCCTTATTAGAGCAGTTCTTC.

V and J are TRBV15 and TRBJ2-7; D is unclear. The CDR3 has 13 amino acids. Trimming shortened V by 5 bases and J by 0 bases, and 8 bases separated the two germline ends. CDR1 and CDR2 (germline): LNHNV, YYDKDF (reference sequence). The CDR3 nucleotides are TGTGCCACCAGCTACAGCTTCTCCTACGAGCAGTACTTC. Translation: CATSYSFSYEQYF.

The chain carries TRBV7-2 and TRBJ2-7; D is perhaps TRBD1 (5 bases). With 5 bases removed from V and 5 bases from J, the gap between germline ends came to 13 bases. The CDR3 spans 13 residues. Germline V gene sequence: CDR1 SGHTA, CDR2 FQGNSA. CDR3 bases: TGTGCCAGCAGCAGTGGAAGGGGCCACGAGCAGTACTTC. Residues: CASSSGRGHEQYF. The entire variable domain, with the rest obtained from reference TRBV7-2 and TRBJ2-7, is as follows: GAGVSQSPSNKVTEKGKDVELRCDPISGHTALYWYRQSLGQGLEFLIYFQGNSAPDKSGLPSDRFSAERTGGSVSTLTIQRTQQEDSAVYLCASSSGRGHEQYFGPGTRLTVT.

J is TRBJ1-4 and V is TRBV6-6; D is undetermined. Trimming pared 2 bases from V and 4 bases from J, leaving 8 bases between. The germline CDR1 and CDR2 sequences are MNHNY and SVGAGI (reference sequence). There are 14 residues in the CDR3. CDR3: CASSYLESNEKLFF. CDR3 DNA: TGTGCCAGCAGTTACCTCGAGAGTAATGAAAAACTGTTTTTT.

The rearrangement links TRBV16 to TRBJ1-4; D call uncertain. V dropped 2 bases and J dropped 0 bases, with 10 bases sitting between them. The length of the CDR3 is 16 residues. Germline lookup yields CDR1 KGHSY and CDR2 FQNENV. The CDR3 sequence: CASSQMAAATNEKLFF. The CDR3 nucleotides read TGTGCCAGCAGCCAAATGGCGGCTGCAACTAATGAAAAACTGTTTTTT.

The chain employs TRBV2 and TRBJ1-1; tentatively, D is TRBD1 (6 bases). The CDR3 sequence is 15 residues long. Per the germline V gene, CDR1 is SNHLY and CDR2 is FYNNEI. Between the trimmed V and J ends, which lost 2 bases and 1 base, there was a span of 11 bases. The CDR3 is CASSETRQANTEAFF. The CDR3 region has the DNA TGTGCCAGCAGTGAAACTCGACAGGCGAACACTGAAGCTTTCTTT.

The chain joins TRBV5-6 to TRBJ1-2; D possibly corresponds to TRBD1 (6 bases). The V end lost 0 bases, the J end lost 8 bases, and 11 bases lay between the germline ends. CDR1 SGHDT and CDR2 YYEEEE come from the germline V gene. This CDR3 comprises 13 residues. As DNA, the CDR3 is TGTGCCAGCAGCTTGGAGGTACAGGGAGGCTACACCTTC. Its translation is CASSLEVQGGYTF.

The V call is TRBV5-4, the J call TRBJ2-7; TRBD2 aligns across 12 bases. With V trimmed by 2 bases and J by 6 bases, 6 bases remained unmatched. Germline V gives CDR1 SGHNT, CDR2 YYREEE (reference sequence). This CDR3 has 15 residues. The CDR3 sequence: CASSLRTSGAGEQYF. The CDR3 coding sequence is TGTGCCAGCAGCTTAAGGACTAGCGGGGCCGGCGAGCAGTACTTC.

The V and J genes are TRBV29-1 and TRBJ2-3; D is possibly TRBD2 (5 bases). Trimming removed 1 base from V and 4 bases from J, with 6 bases in between. Germline loops: CDR1 SQVTM, CDR2 ANQGSEA. There are 12 residues in the CDR3. The CDR3, as DNA: TGCAGCGTTGAAGGGCGGGCAGATACGCAGTATTTT. This translates into CSVEGRADTQYF.

This clone has a handful of counts. The chain combines TRBV30 with TRBJ2-5; tentatively, D is TRBD1 (6 bases). The closer fit of TRBJ2-7 to the DNA end suggests the J call may be wrong. Germline V gene sequence: CDR1 GTSNPN, CDR2 SVGIG (reference sequence). CDR3 length: 12 residues. The CDR3 sequence is CAWSEQGYEQYF. In DNA form, the CDR3 reads TGTGCCTGGAGTGAACAGGGCTACGAGCAGTACTTC.

V usage is TRBV6-1 and J usage is TRBJ1-6; D perhaps matches TRBD1 (6 bases). There are 14 residues in the CDR3. Looked up from germline, CDR1 is MNHNS and CDR2 is SASEGT. Deletions cut 8 bases from V and 9 bases from J, with 17 bases between. Here the CDR3 DNA reads TGTGCCAGCCATATACAGGGTGCGGCTTCACCCCTCCACTTT. It translates to CASHIQGAASPLHF.

The genes are TRBV5-6 and TRBJ2-7; tentatively, D is TRBD1 (6 bases). The CDR3 is 14 residues long. The germline V gene encodes CDR1 SGHDT and CDR2 YYEEEE. With 0 bases removed from V and 9 bases from J, the gap between germline ends came to 16 bases. CDR3 sequence (DNA): TGTGCCAGCAGCTTGGCCGCGACAGGATTGGCGCAGTACTTC. Translation gives CASSLAATGLAQYF.

The J gene is TRBJ1-1, the V gene TRBV19, with TRBD1 matching over 7 bases. The V gene's germline CDR1 is LNHDA and CDR2 SQIVND (reference sequence). The CDR3 runs 19 residues. V lost 7 bases, J lost 1 base, and 21 bases stayed unmatched. This CDR3 is CASTKAFGPGTERNTEAFF. The CDR3 nucleotides read TGTGCCAGTACAAAAGCCTTCGGCCCTGGGACAGAGAGGAACACTGAAGCTTTCTTT.

V is TRBV7-2 and J is TRBJ2-5, with D perhaps matching TRBD2 (7 bases). The CDR3 consists of 16 residues. CDR1 SGHTA and CDR2 FQGNSA come from the germline V gene. The germline V and J ends were trimmed by 2 bases and 5 bases, with 18 bases remaining between them. The CDR3 nucleotides read TGTGCCAGCAGCTTAAGTGGGGGGGCCTATGCGGAGACCCAGTACTTC. Its translation: CASSLSGGAYAETQYF.

The chain carries TRBV10-1 and TRBJ2-7; 8 nucleotides match TRBD2. Trimming took 6 bases from V and 0 from J; bases not matched to a gene: 7. This CDR3 region has 15 residues. Per the germline V gene, CDR1 is WNHNN and CDR2 is SYGVQD (reference sequence). CDR3 protein: CASRPRSGGSYEQYF. The CDR3 region has the DNA TGCGCCAGCAGGCCCAGGAGCGGGGGCTCCTACGAGCAGTACTTC.

V usage is TRBV28 and J usage is TRBJ2-5; TRBD2 is a possible D gene (5 bases). CDR3 length equals 14 residues. Germline V gene data show CDR1 as MDHEN and CDR2 as SYDVKM. Trimming removed 3 bases at V and 0 bases at J, with 8 bases between. The chain's CDR3 is CASSFRDYQETQYF. In nucleotides, the CDR3 is TGTGCCAGCAGTTTCCGGGATTACCAAGAGACCCAGTACTTC. The whole variable domain, remainder taken from reference TRBV28 and TRBJ2-5, is DVKVTQSSRYLVKRTGEKVFLECVQDMDHENMFWYRQDPGLGLRLIYFSYDVKMKEKGDIPEGYSVSREKKERFSLILESASTNQTSMYLCASSFRDYQETQYFGPGTRLLVL.

The CDR3 DNA is TGTGCCAGCAGCTTAAGCGGGGGGTACTACGAGCAGTACTTC. Protein sequence: CASSLSGGYYEQYF. The chain combines TRBV7-8 with TRBJ2-7, with 9 bases identical to TRBD2. Trimming at V came to 2 bases and at J to 3 bases, leaving 2 bases not matched to a gene. The CDR3 extends over 14 amino acids. Germline CDR1 and CDR2: SGHVS and FQNEAQ. Full variable domain (remainder filled in from reference TRBV7-8 and TRBJ2-7): GAGVSQSPRYKVAKRGQDVALRCDPISGHVSLFWYQQALGQGPEFLTYFQNEAQLDKSGLPSDRFFAERPEGSVSTLKIQRTQQEDSAVYLCASSLSGGYYEQYFGPGTRLTVT.

The chain recombines TRBV5-5 with TRBJ1-5; D gene uncertain. Trimming removed 0 bases from V and 9 bases from J, with 13 bases in between. This CDR3 spans 14 amino acids. In germline, CDR1 is SGHKS, CDR2 YYEKEE (reference sequence). The CDR3 sequence: CASSLAAVEGPQHF. The CDR3 bases are TGTGCCAGCAGCTTGGCGGCAGTGGAGGGGCCCCAGCATTTT.

This clone was seen a few times. The J gene is TRBJ2-7, the V gene TRBV4-3; 7 bases are a match to TRBD1. The CDR3 extends over 15 amino acids. The germline V gene encodes CDR1 LGHNA and CDR2 YSLEER. V lost 0 bases to trimming and J lost 3 bases; unmatched junction nucleotides: 5. CDR3 nucleotide sequence: TGCGCCAGCAGCCAAGAATTTCCAGGGGGCTACGAGCAGTACTTC. Protein: CASSQEFPGGYEQYF.

This chain connects TRBV5-4 to TRBJ1-2, with TRBD1 as a possible D gene (6 bases). Germline V gene data show CDR1 as SGHNT and CDR2 as YYREEE (reference sequence). The ends were cut back, 0 bases at V and 8 bases at J, with 11 bases in the middle. The CDR3 loop spans 13 amino acids. CDR3 in DNA: TGTGCCAGCAGCTTGGTGGGGGCGCTAGGCTACACCTTC. Protein: CASSLVGALGYTF.